Presented here are 16 T cell receptor beta chains from one specimen sequenced in a study of human T cells and chemical hapten exposure. Time point defined: pre-sensitization, week 0. Treatment defined: therapeutic diphenylcyclopropenone sensitization with weekly scalp DPC. TCRdb itself ran the RACE reads through MiXCR, one entry per CDR3 protein. The sample lists tens of thousands of distinct CDR3 sequences, 11% to 15% seen once, with roughly 4.8% in the top ten. Sequences were derived from whole blood, sampled in connection with sensitization to the hapten diphenylcyclopropenone (DPC). Source of these receptors: a woman aged 50 to 60 with alopecia areata. Some clones in this sample may be carry-over from other donors' samples.

The chain is built from TRBV7-2 and TRBJ2-1, with 11 bases matching TRBD2. The CDR3 runs 15 residues. The J segment lost 5 bases and the V segment lost 1 base, leaving 1 base of the junction unmatched. Germline V gene data show CDR1 as SGHTA and CDR2 as FQGNSA. This CDR3 reads CASSLELAGDNEQFF. The CDR3, as DNA: TGTGCCAGCAGCTTAGAACTAGCGGGGGACAATGAGCAGTTCTTC.

This chain connects TRBV28 to TRBJ2-7; possible D gene TRBD1, 5 bases. Germline V gene lookup returns CDR1 MDHEN and CDR2 SYDVKM. The V and J ends lost 6 bases and 7 bases respectively, with 13 bases between them. This CDR3 has 12 residues. The DNA of the CDR3 is TGTGCCAGCAGCCCAGTGAACAGGGAGCAGTACTTC. Translation: CASSPVNREQYF.

The rearrangement joins TRBV4-1 to TRBJ2-7, with D perhaps TRBD1 (5 bases). Trimming left V 0 bases short and J 4 bases short, with 13 bases between. The CDR3 length is 15 residues. Germline V lookup: CDR1 MGHRA, CDR2 YSYEKL. CDR3 in amino acids: CASSQEIPPGYEQYF. For the CDR3, the DNA is TGCGCCAGCAGCCAAGAGATTCCCCCAGGGTACGAGCAGTACTTC.

V is TRBV27 and J is TRBJ2-2; D is perhaps TRBD1 (5 bases). The germline CDR1 and CDR2 sequences are MNHEY and SMNVEV (reference sequence). Trimming took 5 bases from V and 6 from J, leaving 16 bases between them. CDR3 length equals 15 residues. The CDR3 nucleotides are TGTGCCAGCAGTCCGGACCGGGCCAGGGCCGGGGAGCTGTTTTTT. Amino acid sequence: CASSPDRARAGELFF.

This clonotype was counted only a few times. The genes are TRBV6-5 and TRBJ2-7, with D hard to call. Deletions cut 8 bases from V and 6 bases from J, with 8 bases between. The CDR3 runs 10 residues. Germline V lookup: CDR1 MNHEY, CDR2 SVGAGI. The CDR3 DNA is TGTGCCAGCGGCAGAACCGAGCAGTACTTC. This sequence encodes CASGRTEQYF.

V gene TRBV7-8 combines with J gene TRBJ2-7, with 11 bases identical to TRBD1. CDR1 SGHVS and CDR2 FQNEAQ come from the germline V gene. Trimming at V came to 3 bases and at J to 5 bases, leaving 3 bases not matched to a gene. The CDR3 has 14 residues. The CDR3 nucleotides read TGTGCCAGCAGCTTTGTGGGACAGGGGGACGAGCAGTACTTC. Its translation is CASSFVGQGDEQYF. The entire variable domain, with the rest obtained from reference TRBV7-8 and TRBJ2-7, is as follows: GAGVSQSPRYKVAKRGQDVALRCDPISGHVSLFWYQQALGQGPEFLTYFQNEAQLDKSGLPSDRFFAERPEGSVSTLKIQRTQQEDSAVYLCASSFVGQGDEQYFGPGTRLTVT.

This clonotype was seen only a few times. The chain combines TRBV4-3 with TRBJ1-5; perhaps TRBD1 as D (5 bases). Germline CDR1 and CDR2: LGHNA and YSLEER. The CDR3 covers 15 residues. The V end was cut by 0 bases, the J end by 2 bases, with 8 bases between. The CDR3 DNA sequence: TGCGCCAGCAGCCAAGAGTGGGGGGGCAATCAGCCCCAGCATTTT. Amino acids: CASSQEWGGNQPQHF.

Only a few counts were recorded for this clonotype. The V call is TRBV4-2, the J call TRBJ1-3; D is possibly TRBD1 (5 bases). The CDR3 runs 17 residues. Germline-derived CDR1 and CDR2 are LGHNA and YNFKEQ. With 4 bases removed from V and 0 bases from J, the gap between germline ends came to 16 bases. The CDR3 coding sequence is TGTGCCAGCAGCCGCAACGAGGACATCAGCTCTGGAAACACCATATATTTT. Its protein product is CASSRNEDISSGNTIYF.

The chain joins TRBV7-2 to TRBJ2-1, with 12 bases matching TRBD2. The V gene's germline CDR1 is SGHTA and CDR2 FQGNSA. CDR3 length: 17 residues. Trimming cost V 1 base and J 6 bases; bases outside gene matches: 7. This chain's CDR3 is CASSLGLLAGGRNEQFF. For the CDR3, the DNA is TGTGCCAGCAGCTTAGGCTTACTAGCGGGAGGCCGCAATGAGCAGTTCTTC.

This clonotype was counted many times. This chain joins TRBV29-1 and TRBJ1-5; a possible D gene is TRBD1 (5 bases). This CDR3 is 13 amino acids long. Per the germline V gene, CDR1 is SQVTM and CDR2 is ANQGSEA. V dropped 4 bases and J dropped 10 bases, with 17 bases sitting between them. The CDR3 protein is CSVASSQGAPQHF. CDR3 coding DNA: TGCAGCGTTGCTAGCAGTCAAGGGGCTCCCCAGCATTTT.

In this sample, this clonotype turned up a few times. The chain recombines TRBV11-3 with TRBJ2-3; D tentatively fits TRBD1 or TRBD2 (5 bases each). The germline V gene has CDR1 SGHNT and CDR2 YENEEA. The CDR3 is 14 amino acids. V lost 4 bases and J lost 2, with 10 bases in between. The CDR3 DNA reads TGTGCCAGCAGCTCCGGGACGGTCACAGATACGCAGTATTTT. It encodes CASSSGTVTDTQYF.

By share of the sample, this clonotype is medium-sized. The genes are TRBV12-3 or TRBV12-4 and TRBJ1-1; no definite D call. Trimming cost V 1 base and J 1 base, with 4 bases left between them. The CDR3 is 13 amino acids. This chain's CDR3 is CASSLGRNTEAFF. The CDR3 nucleotides are TGTGCCAGCAGTTTAGGGAGGAACACTGAAGCTTTCTTT.

The chain uses TRBV7-6 and TRBJ2-7; D perhaps matches TRBD2 (5 bases). From germline, CDR1 is SGHVS and CDR2 FNYEAQ. The length of the CDR3 is 16 residues. V was trimmed by 5 bases and J by 3 bases, leaving 20 bases between them. In nucleotides, the CDR3 is TGTGCCAGCAGCCCAGCTGACTACTCCTCGATCTACGAGCAGTACTTC. As protein: CASSPADYSSIYEQYF.

This chain uses TRBV4-1 with TRBJ2-7; D ambiguous. This CDR3 contains 15 residues. Germline lookup yields CDR1 MGHRA and CDR2 YSYEKL. V dropped 1 base and J dropped 0 bases, with 10 bases sitting between them. CDR3 sequence reads: CASSQGWASSYEQYF. As DNA, the CDR3 is TGCGCCAGCAGCCAAGGCTGGGCCTCCTCCTACGAGCAGTACTTC.

This clonotype was seen more than once but under ten times. The CDR3 sequence: CASSKCPSLARSQYF. DNA for the CDR3: TGTGCCAGCAGCAAATGTCCTTCTCTAGCTAGGTCCCAGTACTTC. The J gene is TRBJ2-5, the V gene TRBV21-1; the D call in the table, TRBD1, was not verified against the DNA. TRBV21-1 is termed a pseudogene. The CDR3 is made up of 15 amino acids.

This clonotype came up a few times. The chain recombines TRBV29-1 with TRBJ2-7, with 7 bases matching TRBD2. Germline-derived CDR1 and CDR2 are SQVTM and ANQGSEA. V lost 7 bases and J lost 2; bases outside the gene matches: 11. The CDR3 sequence is 14 residues long. The chain's CDR3 is CSGMRGAGAYEQYF. The CDR3 bases are TGCAGCGGTATGAGGGGCGCGGGAGCCTACGAGCAGTACTTC.